Below, 24 T cell receptor beta chains from the same sample are listed, as sequenced in a study of human T cells and chemical hapten exposure. Time point reported: healthy volunteer bleed at 2 weeks. Unfractionated whole blood served as the source for total RNA extraction. TCRdb re-derived calls from the RACE reads in MiXCR, one entry per CDR3 protein. The sample lists tens of thousands of distinct CDR3 sequences; about 7% were seen once. The sequenced sample was whole blood. The source of these receptors is a human donor in good health. Some clones in this sample may be carry-over from other donors' samples.

The CDR3 here is CASSPRDSGGGELFF. The DNA for the CDR3 is TGCGCCAGCAGCCCCCGAGATAGCGGGGGCGGGGAGCTGTTTTTT. This rearrangement joins TRBV4-1 to TRBJ2-2, with 9 nucleotides matching TRBD2. Germline lookup yields CDR1 MGHRA and CDR2 YSYEKL. The CDR3 has 15 residues. V was clipped by 4 bases and J by 7 bases; unmatched bases: 7.

Only one count was recorded for this clonotype. V is TRBV27 and J is TRBJ2-7; 8 nucleotides align to TRBD2. V lost 7 bases, J lost 3 bases, and 8 bases stayed unmatched. The CDR3 has 14 amino acids. Germline CDR1 MNHEY, CDR2 SMNVEV (reference sequence). The CDR3 DNA reads as TGTGCCAGCACCCTTAGGGCGGGGGGCTACGAGCAGTACTTC. It specifies CASTLRAGGYEQYF.

This clonotype occurred a few times. The rearrangement links TRBV27 to TRBJ1-6; the D gene is possibly TRBD1 (6 bases). Trimming removed 5 bases from V and 13 bases from J, with 15 bases in between. The germline CDR1 and CDR2 sequences are MNHEY and SMNVEV (reference sequence). The CDR3 totals 13 residues. In DNA form, the CDR3 reads TGTGCCAGCAGTACGGAGACAGGTTCCCCCCTCCACTTT. It specifies CASSTETGSPLHF.

This clonotype was seen many times. The chain couples TRBV27 to TRBJ2-3; TRBD1 agrees at 8 bases. J lost 0 bases, V lost 5 bases, and 7 bases had no gene match. This CDR3 is built from 16 residues. Germline V lookup: CDR1 MNHEY, CDR2 SMNVEV (reference sequence). The CDR3 coding sequence is TGTGCCAGCAGTCCTACAGGGGGTTGGAGCACAGATACGCAGTATTTT. This encodes CASSPTGGWSTDTQYF.

This clonotype has a count of ten or more. The chain employs TRBV2 and TRBJ1-1; D might be TRBD1 (6 bases). CDR1 SNHLY and CDR2 FYNNEI come from the germline V gene. Trimming pared 8 bases from V and 7 bases from J, leaving 17 bases between. CDR3 size: 13 residues. Here the CDR3 DNA reads TGTGCCAGCCAAATGCAGGGGATGGGTGAAGCTTTCTTT. Translation gives CASQMQGMGEAFF.

The chain combines TRBV12-1 with TRBJ2-3. TRBV12-1 is described as a pseudogene. The CDR3 is made up of 14 amino acids. The CDR3 nucleotides read TGTGCCAGCAGCCCCCGAACAATATTGGATACGCAGTATTTT. Translated, it gives CASSPRTILDTQYF.

This clonotype came up many times. The chain employs TRBV9 and TRBJ2-1; TRBD2 aligns across 7 bases. This CDR3 region has 16 residues. V shed 0 bases, J shed 1 base, and the junction held 4 bases outside the gene matches. Germline CDR1 SGDLS, CDR2 YYNGEE. CDR3 region: CASSVEASGSYNEQFF. CDR3 bases: TGTGCCAGCAGCGTAGAGGCTAGCGGTTCCTACAATGAGCAGTTCTTC.

This clonotype was recorded at least ten times. This chain uses TRBV2 with TRBJ1-5, with 7 bases fitting TRBD1. CDR3 size: 15 residues. From germline, CDR1 is SNHLY and CDR2 FYNNEI. The V segment lost 4 bases and the J segment 6 bases; nucleotides outside the gene matches: 9. The DNA of the CDR3 is TGTGCCAGCAGTGGGACAGGAGCGGGGAGTCAGCCCCAGCATTTT. Protein sequence: CASSGTGAGSQPQHF.

This clonotype was seen a few times. This sequence joins TRBV5-1 and TRBJ1-4, with 7 bases matching TRBD1. This CDR3 has 14 residues. Per germline, CDR1 SGHRS and CDR2 YFSETQ. The ends lost 4 bases at V and 7 bases at J; junction bases unmatched: 7. CDR3 coding DNA: TGCGCCAGCAGCCCCGGGACAGCCGGTGAAAAACTGTTTTTT. It is translated as CASSPGTAGEKLFF. Filled out from reference TRBV5-1 and TRBJ1-4, the complete variable domain reads KAGVTQTPRYLIKTRGQQVTLSCSPISGHRSVSWYQQTPGQGLQFLFEYFSETQRNKGNFPGRFSGRQFSNSRSEMNVSTLELGDSALYLCASSPGTAGEKLFFGSGTQLSVL.

This clonotype was counted a few times. The gene calls are TRBV20-1 and TRBJ1-2, with D possibly matching TRBD1 (6 bases). CDR1 DFQATT and CDR2 SNEGSKA come from the germline V gene (reference sequence). The CDR3 runs to 19 residues. V lost 0 bases and J lost 5, with 28 bases in between. CDR3 nucleotide sequence: TGCAGTGCTAGAGATCAAGTTTGGGGCAGGGGAGTGATTGGATATGGCTACACCTTC. Translated: CSARDQVWGRGVIGYGYTF.

This clonotype has a count of ten or more. The V gene is TRBV2, the J gene TRBJ2-2; D gene unclear. The V gene's germline CDR1 is SNHLY and CDR2 FYNNEI. V was shortened by 6 bases and J by 5 bases, with 13 bases between the two germline ends. This CDR3 comprises 14 residues. In DNA, the CDR3 is TGTGCCAGCAGGAAGGAAGGGCTGACCGGGGAGCTGTTTTTT. Residues: CASRKEGLTGELFF.

This clonotype was detected only a few times. The V gene is TRBV12-3 or TRBV12-4, the J gene TRBJ1-6; D is unresolved. The V and J ends lost 5 bases and 5 bases respectively, with 13 bases between them. The CDR3 has 15 residues. The CDR3 sequence is CASSAAGYNNSPLHF. The CDR3 nucleotides are TGTGCCAGCAGTGCCGCCGGATATAATAATTCACCCCTCCACTTT.

This clonotype has just a few counts. This chain links TRBV12-3 or TRBV12-4 with TRBJ1-1, with D tentatively TRBD1 (6 bases). V lost 9 bases and J 6 bases, leaving 11 bases between the germline ends. This CDR3 spans 11 amino acids. CDR3 in amino acids: CASLRGSEAFF. The CDR3 nucleotides read TGTGCCAGTTTAAGGGGGTCTGAAGCTTTCTTT.

The table lists this clonotype with many counts. V and J are TRBV28 and TRBJ2-5; 10 bases fit TRBD1. Per the germline V gene, CDR1 is MDHEN and CDR2 is SYDVKM. The V segment lost 7 bases and the J segment 5 bases; nucleotides outside the gene matches: 4. This CDR3 spans 13 amino acids. The CDR3 loop is CASKGTGVETQYF. In DNA, the CDR3 is TGTGCCAGCAAAGGGACAGGGGTCGAGACCCAGTACTTC.

In the case of this clonotype: Given a much more abundant clone one base away, this may be a read error. The chain recombines TRBV5-6 with TRBJ2-3; 12 bases fit TRBD2. CDR1 is SGHDT, CDR2 YYEEEE, per germline. The CDR3 contains 15 residues. In nucleotides, the CDR3 is TGTGCCGGCAGCCCAGGACTAGCGGGGTCAGATACGCAGTATTTT. It translates to CAGSPGLAGSDTQYF.

Comments on this clonotype: A much more abundant neighbour one base away suggests this may be a read error. The chain links TRBV29-1 to TRBJ1-2; the D is unclear. The CDR3 contains 13 residues. CDR1 SQVTM and CDR2 ANQGSEA come from the germline V gene. CDR3 bases: TGCAGCGTTGAAAAGTTAGCTAACAATGGCTACACCTTC. This codes for CSVEKLANNGYTF. Looking up the rest from reference TRBV29-1 and TRBJ1-2 gives the full variable domain: SAVISQKPSRDICQRGTSLTIQCQVDSQVTMMFWYRQQPGQSLTLIATANQGSEATYESGFVIDKFPISRPNLTFSTLTVSNMSPEDSSIYLCSVEKLANNGYTFGSGTRLTVV.

This rearrangement joins TRBV6-6 to TRBJ2-1; perhaps TRBD1 as D (6 bases). Trimming cost V 5 bases and J 8 bases, with 13 bases left between them. This CDR3 spans 13 amino acids. From germline, CDR1 is MNHNY and CDR2 SVGAGI (reference sequence). The CDR3 loop reads CASSVDRRHEQFF. In DNA form, the CDR3 reads TGTGCCAGCAGTGTCGACAGGCGCCATGAGCAGTTCTTC.

The chain joins TRBV4-1 to TRBJ1-1; the D gene is possibly TRBD1 (6 bases). The CDR3 is 15 residues long. In germline, CDR1 is MGHRA, CDR2 YSYEKL. Trimming pared 4 bases from V and 2 bases from J, leaving 14 bases between. The CDR3 nucleotides read TGCGCCAGCAGCCCCCCGGGCAGGGGCAACACTGAAGCTTTCTTT. Encoded protein: CASSPPGRGNTEAFF.

The chain links TRBV6-5 to TRBJ2-6, with D perhaps TRBD2 (6 bases). CDR1 and CDR2 from the germline V gene are MNHEY and SVGAGI. The CDR3 has 16 amino acids. With 6 bases removed from V and 3 bases from J, the gap between germline ends came to 15 bases. CDR3 loop: CASRKGLTGGANVLTF. The CDR3 DNA follows: TGTGCCAGCAGAAAGGGACTTACGGGTGGGGCCAACGTCCTGACTTTC.

This clonotype appeared many times. This chain connects TRBV5-1 to TRBJ2-7; the D gene could be TRBD1 or TRBD2 (6 bases each). The CDR3 extends over 14 amino acids. The V and J ends lost 4 bases and 0 bases respectively, with 11 bases between them. From germline, CDR1 is SGHRS and CDR2 YFSETQ. CDR3 nucleotide sequence: TGCGCCAGCAGCGCCGAGGGGGGCTCCTACGAGCAGTACTTC. This encodes CASSAEGGSYEQYF.

In its sample, this clonotype was seen many times. V usage is TRBV20-1 and J usage is TRBJ1-6, with D possibly TRBD1 on 6 matching bases. The CDR3 has 13 amino acids. The V gene's germline CDR1 is DFQATT and CDR2 SNEGSKA (reference sequence). V was trimmed by 3 bases and J by 8 bases, leaving 11 bases between them. The CDR3 nucleotides read TGCAGTGCTAGCAAGACAGGCGATTCACCCCTCCACTTT. As protein: CSASKTGDSPLHF.

The table lists this clonotype with many counts. This rearrangement joins TRBV19 to TRBJ2-6; no reliable D call. The CDR3 runs 15 residues. From germline, CDR1 is LNHDA and CDR2 SQIVND (reference sequence). The V end lost 7 bases, the J end lost 0 bases, and 10 bases lay between the germline ends. The CDR3 is CASNSVFSGANVLTF. CDR3 DNA sequence: TGTGCCAGTAATTCAGTTTTCTCTGGGGCCAACGTCCTGACTTTC.

The chain is built from TRBV5-4 and TRBJ2-5; no firm D call. The CDR3 runs 12 residues. The germline V gene encodes CDR1 SGHNT and CDR2 YYREEE (reference sequence). Trimming cost V 4 bases and J 5 bases, with 9 bases left between them. CDR3 bases: TGTGCCAGCAGCCGCAACGCGGAGACCCAGTACTTC. Its protein product is CASSRNAETQYF.

This clonotype was found many times. This chain uses TRBV6-6 with TRBJ2-3, with 13 bases fitting TRBD2. J was trimmed by 6 bases and V by 6 bases; bases with no gene match: 6. The CDR3 has 15 residues. The V gene's germline CDR1 is MNHNY and CDR2 SVGAGI (reference sequence). CDR3 sequence: CASSPLAGGPDTQYF. DNA of the CDR3: TGTGCCAGCAGCCCACTAGCGGGGGGGCCCGATACGCAGTATTTT.